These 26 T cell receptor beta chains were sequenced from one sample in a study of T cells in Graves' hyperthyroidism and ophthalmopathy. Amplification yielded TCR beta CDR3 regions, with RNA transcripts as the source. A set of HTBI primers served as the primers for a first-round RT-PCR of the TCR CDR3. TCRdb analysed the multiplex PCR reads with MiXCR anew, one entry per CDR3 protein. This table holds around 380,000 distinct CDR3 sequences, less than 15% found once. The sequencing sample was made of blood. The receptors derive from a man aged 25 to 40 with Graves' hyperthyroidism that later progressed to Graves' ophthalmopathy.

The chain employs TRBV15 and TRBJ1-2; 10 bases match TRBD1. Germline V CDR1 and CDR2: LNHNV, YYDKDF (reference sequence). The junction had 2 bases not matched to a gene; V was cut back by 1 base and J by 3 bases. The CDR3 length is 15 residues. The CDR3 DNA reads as TGTGCCACCAGCAGAGGGACAGGGGGGTACTATGGCTACACCTTC. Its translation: CATSRGTGGYYGYTF. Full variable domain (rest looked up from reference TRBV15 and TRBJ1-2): DAMVIQNPRYQVTQFGKPVTLSCSQTLNHNVMYWYQQKSSQAPKLLFHYYDKDFNNEADTPDNFQSRRPNTSFCFLDIRSPGLGDTAMYLCATSRGTGGYYGYTFGSGTRLTVV.

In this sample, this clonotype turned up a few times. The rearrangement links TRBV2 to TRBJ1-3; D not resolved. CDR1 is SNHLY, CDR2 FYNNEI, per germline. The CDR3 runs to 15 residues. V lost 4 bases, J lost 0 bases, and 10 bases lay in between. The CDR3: CASSASRSSGNTIYF. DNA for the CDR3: TGTGCCAGCAGTGCCTCCAGGTCCTCTGGAAACACCATATATTTT.

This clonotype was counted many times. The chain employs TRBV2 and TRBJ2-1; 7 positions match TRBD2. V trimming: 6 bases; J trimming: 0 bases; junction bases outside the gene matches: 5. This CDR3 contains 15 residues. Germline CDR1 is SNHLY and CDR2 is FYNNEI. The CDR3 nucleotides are TGTGCCAGCAGGCTAGCGGCGTTCTCCTACAATGAGCAGTTCTTC. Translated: CASRLAAFSYNEQFF.

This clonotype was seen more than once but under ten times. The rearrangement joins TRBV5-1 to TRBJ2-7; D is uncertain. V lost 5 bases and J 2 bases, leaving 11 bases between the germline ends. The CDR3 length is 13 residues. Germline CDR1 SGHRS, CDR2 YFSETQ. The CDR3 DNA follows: TGCGCCAGCAGACAGTTACCCACCTACGAGCAGTACTTC. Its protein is CASRQLPTYEQYF.

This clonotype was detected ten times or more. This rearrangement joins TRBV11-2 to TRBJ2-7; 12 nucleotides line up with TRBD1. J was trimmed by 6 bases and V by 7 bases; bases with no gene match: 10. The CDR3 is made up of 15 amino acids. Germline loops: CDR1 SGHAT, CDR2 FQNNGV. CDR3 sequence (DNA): TGTGCCAGCAAACAACCGGGACAGGGGGCCGGCGAGCAGTACTTC. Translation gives CASKQPGQGAGEQYF.

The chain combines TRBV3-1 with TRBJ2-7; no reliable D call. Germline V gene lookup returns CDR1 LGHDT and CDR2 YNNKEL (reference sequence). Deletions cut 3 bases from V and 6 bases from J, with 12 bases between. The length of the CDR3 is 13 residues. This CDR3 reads CASSHQSMVEQYF. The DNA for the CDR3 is TGTGCCAGCAGCCACCAGAGCATGGTCGAGCAGTACTTC.

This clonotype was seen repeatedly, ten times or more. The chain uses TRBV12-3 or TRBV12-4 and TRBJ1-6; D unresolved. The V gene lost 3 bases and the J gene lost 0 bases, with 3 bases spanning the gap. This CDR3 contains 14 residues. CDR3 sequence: CASSFSSYNSPLHF. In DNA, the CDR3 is TGTGCCAGCAGTTTCAGCTCCTATAATTCACCCCTCCACTTT.

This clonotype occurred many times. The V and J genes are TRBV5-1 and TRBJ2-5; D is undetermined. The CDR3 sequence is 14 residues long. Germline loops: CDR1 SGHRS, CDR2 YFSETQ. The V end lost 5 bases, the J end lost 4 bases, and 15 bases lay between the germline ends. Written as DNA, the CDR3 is TGCGCCAGCAGTCTTGGCATCCAGAGAGAGACCCAGTACTTC. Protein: CASSLGIQRETQYF.

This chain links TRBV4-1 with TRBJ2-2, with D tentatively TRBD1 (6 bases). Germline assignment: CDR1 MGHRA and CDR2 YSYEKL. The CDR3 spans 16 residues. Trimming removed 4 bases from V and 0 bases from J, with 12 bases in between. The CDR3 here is CASSLAGTPNTGELFF. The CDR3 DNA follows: TGCGCCAGCAGCCTGGCTGGGACACCGAACACCGGGGAGCTGTTTTTT.

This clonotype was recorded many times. The CDR3 loop reads CSELDDTTQEQYF. The CDR3 coding sequence is TGCAGCGAACTAGACGATACAACTCAAGAGCAGTACTTC. The V gene is TRBV29-1, the J gene TRBJ2-7, with D tentatively TRBD2 (5 bases). The CDR3 loop spans 13 amino acids. The germline V and J ends were trimmed by 7 bases and 7 bases, with 20 bases remaining between them. CDR1 SQVTM and CDR2 ANQGSEA come from the germline V gene.

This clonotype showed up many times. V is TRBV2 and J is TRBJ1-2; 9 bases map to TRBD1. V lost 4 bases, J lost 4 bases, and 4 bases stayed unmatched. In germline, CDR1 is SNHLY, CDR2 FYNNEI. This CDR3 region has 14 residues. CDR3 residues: CASSGGQGTYGYTF. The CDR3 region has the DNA TGTGCCAGCAGTGGGGGACAGGGAACCTATGGCTACACCTTC.

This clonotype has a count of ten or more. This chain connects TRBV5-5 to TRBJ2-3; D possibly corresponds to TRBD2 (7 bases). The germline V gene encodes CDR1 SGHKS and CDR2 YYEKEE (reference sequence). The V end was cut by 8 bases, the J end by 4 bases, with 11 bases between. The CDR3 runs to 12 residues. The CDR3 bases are TGTGCCAGTGGGAGGGGGGCAGATACGCAGTATTTT. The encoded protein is CASGRGADTQYF. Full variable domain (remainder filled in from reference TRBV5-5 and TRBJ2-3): DAGVTQSPTHLIKTRGQQVTLRCSPISGHKSVSWYQQVLGQGPQFIFQYYEKEERGRGNFPDRFSARQFPNYSSELNVNALLLGDSALYLCASGRGADTQYFGPGTRLTVL.

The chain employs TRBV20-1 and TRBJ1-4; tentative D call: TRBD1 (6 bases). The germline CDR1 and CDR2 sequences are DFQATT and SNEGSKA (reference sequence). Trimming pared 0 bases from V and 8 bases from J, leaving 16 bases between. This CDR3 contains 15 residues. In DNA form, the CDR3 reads TGCAGTGCTAGAGACTACCAGGGGTTCGAGGAAAAACTGTTTTTT. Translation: CSARDYQGFEEKLFF.

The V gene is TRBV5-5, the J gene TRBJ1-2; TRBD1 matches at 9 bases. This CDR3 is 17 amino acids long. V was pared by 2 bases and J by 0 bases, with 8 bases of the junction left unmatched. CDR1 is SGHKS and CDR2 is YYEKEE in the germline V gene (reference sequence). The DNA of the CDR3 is TGTGCCAGCAGCTTATGGGACAGGGAGTTAGCTAACTATGGCTACACCTTC. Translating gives CASSLWDRELANYGYTF.

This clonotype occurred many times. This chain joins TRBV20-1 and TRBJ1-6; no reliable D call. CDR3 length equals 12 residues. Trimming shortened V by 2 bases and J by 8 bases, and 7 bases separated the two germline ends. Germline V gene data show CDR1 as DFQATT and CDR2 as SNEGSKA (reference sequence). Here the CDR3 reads CSARPTHSPLHF. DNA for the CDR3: TGCAGTGCTAGACCCACCCATTCACCCCTCCACTTT.

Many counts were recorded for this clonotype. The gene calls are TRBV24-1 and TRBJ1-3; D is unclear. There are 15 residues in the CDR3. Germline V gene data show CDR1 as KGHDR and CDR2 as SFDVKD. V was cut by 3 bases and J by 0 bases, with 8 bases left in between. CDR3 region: CATSDPGSSGNTIYF. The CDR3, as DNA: TGTGCCACCAGTGATCCGGGATCCTCTGGAAACACCATATATTTT.

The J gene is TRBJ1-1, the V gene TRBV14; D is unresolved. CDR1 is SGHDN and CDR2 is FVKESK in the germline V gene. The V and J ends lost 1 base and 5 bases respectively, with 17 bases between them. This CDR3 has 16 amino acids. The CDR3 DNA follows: TGTGCCAGCAGCCAAGGACGGAACGTAGAAGTTACTGAAGCTTTCTTT. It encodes CASSQGRNVEVTEAFF.

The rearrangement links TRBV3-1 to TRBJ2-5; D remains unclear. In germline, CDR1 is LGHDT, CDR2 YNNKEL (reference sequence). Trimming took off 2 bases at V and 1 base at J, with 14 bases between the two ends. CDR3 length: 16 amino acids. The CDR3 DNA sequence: TGTGCCAGCAGCCAAAAGAAGGTTAGCCGCCAAGAGACCCAGTACTTC. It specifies CASSQKKVSRQETQYF.

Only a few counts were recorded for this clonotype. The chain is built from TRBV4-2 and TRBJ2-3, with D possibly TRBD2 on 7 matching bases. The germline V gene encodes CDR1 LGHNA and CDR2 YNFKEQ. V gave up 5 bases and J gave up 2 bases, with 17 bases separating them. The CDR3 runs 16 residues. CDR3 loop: CASSYVGGVSTDTQYF. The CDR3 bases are TGTGCCAGCAGCTACGTAGGGGGGGTCTCCACAGATACGCAGTATTTT.

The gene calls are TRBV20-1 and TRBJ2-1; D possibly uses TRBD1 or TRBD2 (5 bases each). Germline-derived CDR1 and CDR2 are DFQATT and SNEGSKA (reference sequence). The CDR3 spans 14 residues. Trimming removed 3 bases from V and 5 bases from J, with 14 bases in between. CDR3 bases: TGCAGTGCTAGTCCTCTTGGGACCCACAATGAGCAGTTCTTC. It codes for CSASPLGTHNEQFF.

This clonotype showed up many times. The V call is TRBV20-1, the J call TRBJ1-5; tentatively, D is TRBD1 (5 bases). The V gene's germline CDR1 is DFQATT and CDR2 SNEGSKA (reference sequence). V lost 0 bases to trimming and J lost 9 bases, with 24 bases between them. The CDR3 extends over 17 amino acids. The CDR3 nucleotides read TGCAGTGCTAGAGATCGGCAGGGCCTGAAATTGGGTCTGCCCCAGCATTTT. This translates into CSARDRQGLKLGLPQHF.

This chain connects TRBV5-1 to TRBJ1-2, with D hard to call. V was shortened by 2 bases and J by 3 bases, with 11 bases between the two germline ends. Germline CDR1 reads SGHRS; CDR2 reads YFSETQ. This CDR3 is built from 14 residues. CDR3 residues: CASSFEAFDYGYTF. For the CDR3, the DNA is TGCGCCAGCAGCTTTGAGGCCTTTGACTATGGCTACACCTTC.

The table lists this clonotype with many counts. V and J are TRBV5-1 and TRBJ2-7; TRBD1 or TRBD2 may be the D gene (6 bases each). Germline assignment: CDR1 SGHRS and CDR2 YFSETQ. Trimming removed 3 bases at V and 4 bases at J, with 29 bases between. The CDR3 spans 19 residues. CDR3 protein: CASSSPRGGTQLFPYEQYF. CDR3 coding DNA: TGCGCCAGCAGCTCACCCCGAGGGGGGACGCAACTTTTCCCTTACGAGCAGTACTTC.

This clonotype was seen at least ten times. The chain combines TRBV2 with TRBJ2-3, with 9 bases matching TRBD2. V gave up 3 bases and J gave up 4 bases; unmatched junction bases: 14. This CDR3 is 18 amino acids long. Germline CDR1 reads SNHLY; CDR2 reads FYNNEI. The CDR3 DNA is TGTGCCAGCAGTGAGCGGGGGGGCCCCATCCCGTTCCCAGATACGCAGTATTTT. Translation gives CASSERGGPIPFPDTQYF.

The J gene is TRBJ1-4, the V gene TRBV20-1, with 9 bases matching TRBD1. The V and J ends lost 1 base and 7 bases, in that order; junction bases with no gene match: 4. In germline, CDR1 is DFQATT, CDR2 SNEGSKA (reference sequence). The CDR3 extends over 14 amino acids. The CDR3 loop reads CSARGTGVFEKLFF. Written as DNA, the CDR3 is TGCAGTGCTAGAGGGACAGGGGTTTTTGAAAAACTGTTTTTT.

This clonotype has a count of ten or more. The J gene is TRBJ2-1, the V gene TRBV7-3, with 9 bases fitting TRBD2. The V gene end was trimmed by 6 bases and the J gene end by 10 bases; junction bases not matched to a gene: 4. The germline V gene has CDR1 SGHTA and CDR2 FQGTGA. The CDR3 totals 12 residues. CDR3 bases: TGTGCCAGCAGGCAAGCGGGGGGAGAGCAGTTCTTC. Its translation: CASRQAGGEQFF.